A selection of T cell receptor beta chains follows, all from one sample in a study of shared clonotypes between healthy human individuals. Assay: immunoSEQ multiplex PCR; the TCRdb copy retains only in-frame clones and omits some. The sample includes more than 1.2 million clones, approximately 98.5% of them seen just once. The sequenced material came from naive CD4+ T cells sorted from blood. Receptor source: a man aged 25 to 40 in good health. Each CDR3 is given with its conserved first and last residue. Fields, in order: clone size, J gene, V gene, D gene, CDR3 protein, CDR3 DNA. D genes are given only for firm matches. Clone size is shown for a subset of rows, as once, few, many or a class of expanded clone.

clone size: NA
J gene: TRBJ2-7
V gene: TRBV18
D gene: TRBD1
CDR3 protein: CASSPPRDRGFPYEQYF
CDR3 DNA: TGTGCCAGCTCACCACCCCGCGACAGGGGTTTCCCCTACGAGCAGTACTTC

clone size: NA
J gene: TRBJ2-1
V gene: TRBV6-6
D gene: TRBD1
CDR3 protein: CASSYVGQGTNEQFF
CDR3 DNA: TGTGCCAGCAGTTACGTAGGACAGGGTACCAATGAGCAGTTCTTC

clone size: NA
J gene: TRBJ2-7
V gene: TRBV14
D gene: NA
CDR3 protein: CASSPTRHEQYF
CDR3 DNA: TGTGCCAGCAGCCCTACTAGGCACGAGCAGTACTTC

clone size: once
J gene: TRBJ2-7
V gene: TRBV7-2
D gene: NA
CDR3 protein: CASSPPTSSYEQYF
CDR3 DNA: TGTGCCAGCAGCCCGCCCACTAGTTCCTACGAGCAGTACTTC

clone size: NA
J gene: TRBJ1-4
V gene: TRBV11-2
D gene: NA
CDR3 protein: CASSRSTTEKLFF
CDR3 DNA: TGTGCCAGCAGCCGATCGACAACTGAAAAACTGTTTTTT

clone size: NA
J gene: TRBJ2-7
V gene: TRBV5-4
D gene: NA
CDR3 protein: CASSPRLESYEQYF
CDR3 DNA: TGTGCCAGCAGCCCAAGACTAGAGTCCTACGAGCAGTACTTC

clone size: NA
J gene: TRBJ2-7
V gene: TRBV7-8
D gene: TRBD1
CDR3 protein: CASSRLPGQGVNEQYF
CDR3 DNA: TGTGCCAGCAGCCGCCTACCGGGACAGGGGGTTAACGAGCAGTACTTC

clone size: NA
J gene: TRBJ1-2
V gene: TRBV7-8
D gene: NA
CDR3 protein: CASSQRGANYGYTF
CDR3 DNA: TGTGCCAGCAGCCAAAGGGGGGCAAACTATGGCTACACCTTC

clone size: once
J gene: TRBJ2-5
V gene: TRBV19
D gene: NA
CDR3 protein: CASSIVGDGQETQYF
CDR3 DNA: TGTGCCAGTAGTATAGTAGGGGACGGCCAAGAGACCCAGTACTTC

clone size: NA
J gene: TRBJ1-5
V gene: TRBV28
D gene: NA
CDR3 protein: CASSPLVGNSNQPQHF
CDR3 DNA: TGTGCCAGCAGCCCCCTTGTGGGCAATAGCAATCAGCCCCAGCATTTT

clone size: NA
J gene: TRBJ2-1
V gene: TRBV5-1
D gene: NA
CDR3 protein: CASSRHTDYNEQFF
CDR3 DNA: TGCGCCAGCAGCCGGCATACGGACTACAATGAGCAGTTCTTC

clone size: NA
J gene: TRBJ1-1
V gene: TRBV5-1
D gene: NA
CDR3 protein: CASSASTGGNTEAFF
CDR3 DNA: TGCGCCAGCAGCGCTTCGACAGGTGGGAACACTGAAGCTTTCTTT

clone size: once
J gene: TRBJ1-4
V gene: TRBV6-6
D gene: NA
CDR3 protein: CASSYGRARNEKLFF
CDR3 DNA: TGTGCCAGCAGTTATGGTAGGGCAAGGAATGAAAAACTGTTTTTT

clone size: NA
J gene: TRBJ2-1
V gene: TRBV10-3
D gene: NA
CDR3 protein: CAIRGSPGRESYNEQFF
CDR3 DNA: TGTGCCATCAGGGGCTCCCCAGGCAGGGAAAGCTACAATGAGCAGTTCTTC

clone size: NA
J gene: TRBJ2-5
V gene: TRBV5-4
D gene: NA
CDR3 protein: CASSTPRLRGKETQYF
CDR3 DNA: TGTGCCAGCAGCACCCCACGCCTGCGGGGTAAAGAGACCCAGTACTTC

clone size: NA
J gene: TRBJ1-2
V gene: TRBV18
D gene: TRBD1
CDR3 protein: CASSPDQGQGGGYTF
CDR3 DNA: TGTGCCAGCTCACCGGACCAGGGACAGGGTGGTGGCTACACCTTC

clone size: NA
J gene: TRBJ2-5
V gene: TRBV2
D gene: TRBD1
CDR3 protein: CASTHSGTGGFWKETQYF
CDR3 DNA: TGTGCCAGCACCCATTCGGGGACAGGGGGCTTTTGGAAAGAGACCCAGTACTTC

clone size: NA
J gene: TRBJ2-1
V gene: TRBV4-1
D gene: NA
CDR3 protein: CASSQDGGTEQFF
CDR3 DNA: TGCGCCAGCAGCCAAGATGGCGGGACCGAGCAGTTCTTC

clone size: NA
J gene: TRBJ2-5
V gene: TRBV5-1
D gene: TRBD1
CDR3 protein: CASSFRQGAGETQYF
CDR3 DNA: TGCGCCAGCAGCTTTAGACAGGGGGCGGGGGAGACCCAGTACTTC

clone size: NA
J gene: TRBJ2-7
V gene: TRBV5-1
D gene: TRBD2
CDR3 protein: CASSLGRGSFDEQYF
CDR3 DNA: TGCGCCAGCAGCTTGGGACGCGGGAGCTTCGACGAGCAGTACTTC

clone size: NA
J gene: TRBJ2-7
V gene: TRBV15
D gene: NA
CDR3 protein: CATSTVDSAEQYF
CDR3 DNA: TGTGCCACCAGCACGGTGGATAGCGCTGAGCAGTACTTC

clone size: NA
J gene: TRBJ2-1
V gene: TRBV27
D gene: NA
CDR3 protein: CASSLSGGSGANNEQFF
CDR3 DNA: TGTGCCAGCAGTTTATCGGGGGGCTCAGGGGCCAACAATGAGCAGTTCTTC

clone size: once
J gene: TRBJ2-3
V gene: TRBV7-9
D gene: NA
CDR3 protein: CASSLLGSNPVPTDTQYF
CDR3 DNA: TGTGCCAGCAGCTTACTCGGGAGCAACCCGGTTCCCACAGATACGCAGTATTTT

clone size: NA
J gene: TRBJ2-7
V gene: TRBV7-2
D gene: NA
CDR3 protein: CASSPKVNSYEQYF
CDR3 DNA: TGTGCCAGCAGCCCGAAGGTGAACTCCTACGAGCAGTACTTC

clone size: NA
J gene: TRBJ2-5
V gene: TRBV5-4
D gene: TRBD1
CDR3 protein: CASSVDRGRQETQYF
CDR3 DNA: TGTGCCAGCAGCGTAGACAGGGGGCGTCAAGAGACCCAGTACTTC

clone size: NA
J gene: TRBJ2-7
V gene: TRBV10-1
D gene: NA
CDR3 protein: CASSRDRYEQYF
CDR3 DNA: TGCGCCAGCAGCCGAGACCGGTACGAGCAGTACTTC

clone size: NA
J gene: TRBJ2-3
V gene: TRBV5-1
D gene: NA
CDR3 protein: CASSLTRASDTQYF
CDR3 DNA: TGCGCCAGCAGCTTGACGAGAGCTTCAGATACGCAGTATTTT

clone size: NA
J gene: TRBJ2-5
V gene: TRBV5-1
D gene: TRBD2
CDR3 protein: CASSPGLAGENGETQYF
CDR3 DNA: TGCGCCAGCAGCCCGGGACTAGCGGGAGAAAATGGGGAGACCCAGTACTTC

clone size: NA
J gene: TRBJ2-2
V gene: TRBV7-8
D gene: TRBD2
CDR3 protein: CASSFTSATGELFF
CDR3 DNA: TGTGCCAGCAGCTTTACTAGCGCCACCGGGGAGCTGTTTTTT

clone size: NA
J gene: TRBJ2-7
V gene: TRBV6-1
D gene: TRBD1
CDR3 protein: CASRPGQNSYEQYF
CDR3 DNA: TGTGCCAGCAGACCGGGACAGAACTCCTACGAGCAGTACTTC

clone size: NA
J gene: TRBJ2-7
V gene: TRBV5-4
D gene: TRBD1
CDR3 protein: CASRPGQGSTYEQYF
CDR3 DNA: TGTGCCAGCAGACCTGGACAGGGGTCCACCTACGAGCAGTACTTC

clone size: once
J gene: TRBJ1-5
V gene: TRBV4-3
D gene: NA
CDR3 protein: CASSQAYQGNQPQHF
CDR3 DNA: TGCGCCAGCAGCCAAGCTTATCAGGGCAATCAGCCCCAGCATTTT

clone size: NA
J gene: TRBJ1-5
V gene: TRBV6-1
D gene: NA
CDR3 protein: CASSATVYQPQHF
CDR3 DNA: TGTGCCAGCAGTGCGACAGTTTATCAGCCCCAGCATTTT

clone size: NA
J gene: TRBJ1-2
V gene: TRBV30
D gene: NA
CDR3 protein: CAWRQKTPGGYTF
CDR3 DNA: TGTGCCTGGAGACAAAAGACTCCGGGGGGCTACACCTTC

clone size: once
J gene: TRBJ1-5
V gene: TRBV5-1
D gene: NA
CDR3 protein: CASSLAGKGNQPQHF
CDR3 DNA: TGCGCCAGCAGCTTGGCCGGGAAAGGGAATCAGCCCCAGCATTTT

clone size: NA
J gene: TRBJ1-1
V gene: TRBV18
D gene: NA
CDR3 protein: CASSPGRTEAFF
CDR3 DNA: TGTGCCAGCTCACCAGGTAGGACTGAAGCTTTCTTT

clone size: NA
J gene: TRBJ1-2
V gene: TRBV19
D gene: TRBD1
CDR3 protein: CASTELVGQGARSYTF
CDR3 DNA: TGTGCCAGTACCGAACTGGTAGGACAGGGGGCGAGGAGCTACACCTTC

clone size: NA
J gene: TRBJ2-3
V gene: TRBV6-5
D gene: TRBD2
CDR3 protein: CASSREVVFDTQYF
CDR3 DNA: TGTGCCAGCAGCCGGGAGGTTGTTTTCGATACGCAGTATTTT

clone size: NA
J gene: TRBJ2-3
V gene: TRBV5-1
D gene: TRBD2
CDR3 protein: CASSSTSGATDTQYF
CDR3 DNA: TGCGCCAGCAGCTCGACTAGCGGGGCGACAGATACGCAGTATTTT

clone size: NA
J gene: TRBJ2-5
V gene: TRBV9
D gene: NA
CDR3 protein: CASSVDLQETQYF
CDR3 DNA: TGTGCCAGCAGCGTCGACTTACAAGAGACCCAGTACTTC

clone size: NA
J gene: TRBJ2-7
V gene: TRBV6-1
D gene: TRBD2
CDR3 protein: CASSDRPGTSAFSYEQYF
CDR3 DNA: TGTGCCAGCAGTGACAGGCCCGGGACTAGCGCGTTCTCCTACGAGCAGTACTTC

clone size: once
J gene: TRBJ2-7
V gene: TRBV10-2
D gene: NA
CDR3 protein: CASTDSYEQYF
CDR3 DNA: TGCGCCAGCACAGACAGCTACGAGCAGTACTTC

clone size: NA
J gene: TRBJ1-5
V gene: TRBV28
D gene: TRBD1
CDR3 protein: CASSETGGGNQPQHF
CDR3 DNA: TGTGCCAGCAGTGAAACAGGGGGTGGGAATCAGCCCCAGCATTTT

clone size: few
J gene: TRBJ2-5
V gene: TRBV7-9
D gene: TRBD2
CDR3 protein: CASSLLAGGQETQYF
CDR3 DNA: TGTGCCAGCAGCTTACTAGCGGGAGGGCAAGAGACCCAGTACTTC

clone size: NA
J gene: TRBJ1-2
V gene: TRBV2
D gene: NA
CDR3 protein: CASSGETDYGYTF
CDR3 DNA: TGTGCCAGCAGTGGCGAGACGGACTATGGCTACACCTTC

clone size: NA
J gene: TRBJ2-2
V gene: TRBV25-1
D gene: NA
CDR3 protein: CASRGGRMNTGELFF
CDR3 DNA: TGTGCCAGCAGGGGGGGACGGATGAACACCGGGGAGCTGTTTTTT

clone size: NA
J gene: TRBJ2-3
V gene: TRBV5-1
D gene: NA
CDR3 protein: CASSEGSTDTQYF
CDR3 DNA: TGCGCCAGCTCCGAGGGGAGCACAGATACGCAGTATTTT